These T cell receptor beta chains were read from a single sample in a study of blood T cell repertoires in COVID-19. Method: immunoSEQ multiplex PCR; TCRdb's copy keeps in-frame clones and lacks some. Here the sample spans 40,000 to 50,000 clones, around 90% being singletons. The material sequenced was peripheral blood. The receptors were sampled from a man between 45 and 60 years old with active COVID-19. Both conserved end residues are part of each CDR3. The D gene is left open where the match is weak. Rows give clone size only sometimes, using once, few, many, or a class for an expanded clone.

J gene: TRBJ1-6; V gene: TRBV19; D gene: TRBD1; clone size: NA; CDR3 length: 14; CDR3 protein: CASTYQGAGSPLHF; CDR3 DNA: TGTGCCAGTACCTATCAGGGGGCCGGCTCACCCCTCCACTTT
J gene: TRBJ2-1; V gene: TRBV7-2; D gene: TRBD2; clone size: NA; CDR3 length: 16; CDR3 protein: CASSLAGRALGNEQFF; CDR3 DNA: TGTGCCAGCAGCTTAGCAGGGAGGGCCCTGGGCAATGAGCAGTTCTTC
J gene: TRBJ2-1; V gene: TRBV3-1/TRBV3-2; D gene: NA; clone size: NA; CDR3 length: 16; CDR3 protein: CASSQGGPSSYNEQFF; CDR3 DNA: TGTGCCAGCAGCCAGGGGGGGCCCAGCTCCTACAATGAGCAGTTCTTC
J gene: TRBJ2-2; V gene: TRBV4-3; D gene: TRBD2; clone size: NA; CDR3 length: 18; CDR3 protein: CASSQDRLAGTGTGELFF; CDR3 DNA: TGCGCCAGCAGCCAAGATAGGCTAGCGGGAACGGGCACCGGGGAGCTGTTTTTT
J gene: TRBJ2-7; V gene: TRBV21-1; D gene: NA; clone size: NA; CDR3 length: 15; CDR3 protein: CASSKDRSSGYEQYF; CDR3 DNA: TGTGCCAGCAGCAAAGATCGGAGTAGCGGATACGAGCAGTACTTC
J gene: TRBJ1-2; V gene: TRBV11-2; D gene: TRBD1; clone size: once; CDR3 length: 15; CDR3 protein: CASSGPDRGIWGYTF; CDR3 DNA: TGTGCCAGCAGCGGCCCTGACAGGGGTATATGGGGCTACACCTTC
J gene: TRBJ2-3; V gene: TRBV4-3; D gene: NA; clone size: NA; CDR3 length: 17; CDR3 protein: CASSQALLEAGTDTQYF; CDR3 DNA: TGCGCCAGCAGCCAAGCACTACTAGAAGCCGGCACAGATACGCAGTATTTT
J gene: TRBJ2-1; V gene: TRBV10-1; D gene: NA; clone size: NA; CDR3 length: 17; CDR3 protein: CARSRRDGRTQLGEQFF; CDR3 DNA: TGCGCCCGCAGTCGACGGGATGGGCGAACTCAGCTGGGTGAGCAGTTCTTC
J gene: TRBJ2-2; V gene: TRBV6-4; D gene: NA; clone size: NA; CDR3 length: 13; CDR3 protein: CASSETMTGELFF; CDR3 DNA: TGTGCCAGCAGTGAAACTATGACCGGGGAGCTGTTTTTT
J gene: TRBJ1-1; V gene: TRBV9; D gene: TRBD1; clone size: NA; CDR3 length: 16; CDR3 protein: CASSAGTGASNTEAFF; CDR3 DNA: TGTGCCAGCAGCGCGGGGACAGGGGCCTCGAACACTGAAGCTTTCTTT
J gene: TRBJ1-4; V gene: TRBV28; D gene: TRBD1; clone size: NA; CDR3 length: 14; CDR3 protein: CASSPGQMDEKLFF; CDR3 DNA: TGTGCCAGCAGCCCGGGACAGATGGATGAAAAACTGTTTTTT
J gene: TRBJ2-7; V gene: TRBV4-1; D gene: TRBD2; clone size: NA; CDR3 length: 13; CDR3 protein: CASSHTSAYEQYF; CDR3 DNA: TGCGCCAGCAGCCACACTAGCGCCTACGAGCAGTACTTC
J gene: TRBJ1-1; V gene: TRBV6-1; D gene: NA; clone size: NA; CDR3 length: 17; CDR3 protein: CASSVPGEVFGDTEAFF; CDR3 DNA: TGTGCCAGCAGTGTACCGGGGGAAGTTTTCGGGGACACTGAAGCTTTCTTT
J gene: TRBJ2-7; V gene: TRBV5-1; D gene: NA; clone size: once; CDR3 length: 14; CDR3 protein: CASSLGTRGVEQYF; CDR3 DNA: TGCGCCAGCAGCTTGGGGACCCGCGGGGTGGAGCAGTACTTC
J gene: TRBJ1-6; V gene: TRBV7-2; D gene: NA; clone size: NA; CDR3 length: 13; CDR3 protein: CASSLGSNSPLHF; CDR3 DNA: TGTGCCAGCAGCTTAGGGAGCAATTCACCCCTCCACTTT
J gene: TRBJ2-3; V gene: TRBV27; D gene: NA; clone size: NA; CDR3 length: 16; CDR3 protein: CASSSGSRPGTDTQYF; CDR3 DNA: TGTGCCAGCAGTTCGGGGAGTCGGCCGGGCACAGATACGCAGTATTTT
J gene: TRBJ2-3; V gene: TRBV6-5; D gene: NA; clone size: NA; CDR3 length: 13; CDR3 protein: CASHSGSTDTQYF; CDR3 DNA: TGTGCCTCCCACAGCGGCAGCACAGATACGCAGTATTTT
J gene: TRBJ1-1; V gene: TRBV28; D gene: TRBD1; clone size: NA; CDR3 length: 13; CDR3 protein: CASSFGQATEAFF; CDR3 DNA: TGTGCCAGCAGTTTCGGACAGGCTACTGAAGCTTTCTTT
J gene: TRBJ1-1; V gene: TRBV6-5; D gene: NA; clone size: NA; CDR3 length: 13; CDR3 protein: CASSYGQATEAFF; CDR3 DNA: TGTGCCAGCAGTTACGGCCAGGCCACTGAAGCTTTCTTT
J gene: TRBJ2-5; V gene: TRBV7-9; D gene: NA; clone size: NA; CDR3 length: 18; CDR3 protein: CASSLGFSSALEVETQYF; CDR3 DNA: TGTGCCAGCAGCTTAGGTTTCTCTAGCGCCCTAGAGGTGGAGACCCAGTACTTC
J gene: TRBJ1-1; V gene: TRBV3-1/TRBV3-2; D gene: NA; clone size: NA; CDR3 length: 13; CDR3 protein: CASSQEMSTEAFF; CDR3 DNA: TGTGCCAGCAGCCAAGAAATGAGCACTGAAGCTTTCTTT
J gene: TRBJ2-7; V gene: TRBV28; D gene: TRBD1; clone size: NA; CDR3 length: 15; CDR3 protein: CASSVPGTGSYEQYF; CDR3 DNA: TGTGCCAGCAGTGTCCCCGGGACAGGATCCTACGAGCAGTACTTC
J gene: TRBJ2-1; V gene: TRBV6-5; D gene: NA; clone size: NA; CDR3 length: 12; CDR3 protein: CASSPDSNEQFF; CDR3 DNA: TGTGCCAGCAGTCCAGACAGCAATGAGCAGTTCTTC
J gene: TRBJ1-1; V gene: TRBV6-2/TRBV6-3; D gene: NA; clone size: few; CDR3 length: 13; CDR3 protein: CASSLGRRTEAFF; CDR3 DNA: TGTGCCAGCAGCCTCGGGAGGCGCACTGAAGCTTTCTTT
J gene: TRBJ2-1; V gene: TRBV19; D gene: TRBD2; clone size: NA; CDR3 length: 15; CDR3 protein: CASSVGLAYYNEQFF; CDR3 DNA: TGTGCCAGTAGTGTCGGACTAGCGTATTACAATGAGCAGTTCTTC
J gene: TRBJ2-2; V gene: TRBV7-2; D gene: TRBD2; clone size: NA; CDR3 length: 16; CDR3 protein: CASSLEGLALSGELFF; CDR3 DNA: TGTGCCAGCAGCTTAGAAGGACTAGCGCTAAGCGGGGAGCTGTTTTTT
J gene: TRBJ2-1; V gene: TRBV3-1/TRBV3-2; D gene: TRBD2; clone size: NA; CDR3 length: 17; CDR3 protein: CASSPEIRGRPYNEQFF; CDR3 DNA: TGTGCCAGCAGCCCCGAGATCCGCGGGAGGCCGTACAATGAGCAGTTCTTC
J gene: TRBJ2-1; V gene: TRBV29-1; D gene: NA; clone size: NA; CDR3 length: 12; CDR3 protein: CSVTPRLDEQFF; CDR3 DNA: TGCAGCGTAACTCCGAGGTTGGATGAGCAGTTCTTC
J gene: TRBJ2-5; V gene: TRBV18; D gene: TRBD1; clone size: NA; CDR3 length: 15; CDR3 protein: CASSPFGTGQETQYF; CDR3 DNA: TGTGCCAGCTCACCATTTGGGACAGGCCAAGAGACCCAGTACTTC
J gene: TRBJ2-1; V gene: TRBV28; D gene: NA; clone size: NA; CDR3 length: 13; CDR3 protein: CASSRQDIGEQFF; CDR3 DNA: TGTGCCAGCAGTCGGCAGGATATCGGTGAGCAGTTCTTC
J gene: TRBJ2-1; V gene: TRBV5-4; D gene: TRBD2; clone size: few; CDR3 length: 14; CDR3 protein: CASSLVAGLGEQFF; CDR3 DNA: TGTGCCAGCAGCTTAGTAGCGGGGCTGGGGGAGCAGTTCTTC
J gene: TRBJ2-1; V gene: TRBV28; D gene: NA; clone size: NA; CDR3 length: 12; CDR3 protein: CASSTYLNEQFF; CDR3 DNA: TGTGCCAGCAGCACATATCTGAATGAGCAGTTCTTC
J gene: TRBJ2-3; V gene: TRBV5-1; D gene: TRBD1; clone size: few; CDR3 length: 14; CDR3 protein: CASSEGQGTDTQYF; CDR3 DNA: TGCGCCAGCAGCGAGGGACAGGGCACAGATACGCAGTATTTT
J gene: TRBJ1-5; V gene: TRBV18; D gene: NA; clone size: NA; CDR3 length: 14; CDR3 protein: CASSGGVAGQPQHF; CDR3 DNA: TGTGCCAGCTCAGGCGGGGTTGCGGGACAGCCCCAGCATTTT
J gene: TRBJ1-2; V gene: TRBV7-2; D gene: NA; clone size: NA; CDR3 length: 19; CDR3 protein: CASSNGGGSALLTNYGYTF; CDR3 DNA: TGTGCCAGCAGTAACGGGGGGGGGTCTGCTTTACTTACGAACTATGGCTACACCTTC
J gene: TRBJ2-5; V gene: TRBV7-3; D gene: NA; clone size: NA; CDR3 length: 15; CDR3 protein: CASSPQGGPGETQYF; CDR3 DNA: TGTGCCAGCAGCCCCCAGGGGGGTCCTGGGGAGACCCAGTACTTC
J gene: TRBJ2-1; V gene: TRBV7-9; D gene: TRBD2; clone size: NA; CDR3 length: 14; CDR3 protein: CASSPLTSAREQFF; CDR3 DNA: TGTGCCAGCAGCCCCCTAACTAGCGCTCGCGAGCAGTTCTTC
J gene: TRBJ2-1; V gene: TRBV11-2; D gene: NA; clone size: NA; CDR3 length: 14; CDR3 protein: CASSLGGEYNEQFF; CDR3 DNA: TGTGCCAGCAGCTTGGGTGGGGAGTACAATGAGCAGTTCTTC
J gene: TRBJ2-2; V gene: TRBV6-6; D gene: TRBD1; clone size: NA; CDR3 length: 16; CDR3 protein: CASATRDRGNTGELFF; CDR3 DNA: TGTGCCAGCGCTACCCGGGACAGGGGGAACACCGGGGAGCTGTTTTTT
J gene: TRBJ2-1; V gene: TRBV2; D gene: TRBD2; clone size: NA; CDR3 length: 15; CDR3 protein: CASSGGLERYNEQFF; CDR3 DNA: TGTGCCAGCAGTGGGGGACTAGAGCGCTACAATGAGCAGTTCTTC
J gene: TRBJ2-3; V gene: TRBV11-3; D gene: TRBD2; clone size: NA; CDR3 length: 17; CDR3 protein: CASSLDTREGQVDTQYF; CDR3 DNA: TGTGCCAGCAGCTTAGATACTCGGGAGGGCCAGGTAGATACGCAGTATTTT
J gene: TRBJ1-4; V gene: TRBV5-4; D gene: NA; clone size: NA; CDR3 length: 13; CDR3 protein: CASSWGVGEKLFF; CDR3 DNA: TGTGCCAGCAGCTGGGGGGTGGGAGAAAAACTGTTTTTT
J gene: TRBJ2-1; V gene: TRBV28; D gene: TRBD1; clone size: NA; CDR3 length: 16; CDR3 protein: CASSLSPTGLPNEQFF; CDR3 DNA: TGTGCCAGCAGTTTATCCCCGACAGGGTTGCCCAATGAGCAGTTCTTC
J gene: TRBJ1-1; V gene: TRBV6-6; D gene: NA; clone size: once; CDR3 length: 12; CDR3 protein: CASSPGTTEAFF; CDR3 DNA: TGTGCCAGCAGCCCTGGGACAACTGAAGCTTTCTTT
J gene: TRBJ2-3; V gene: TRBV9; D gene: NA; clone size: NA; CDR3 length: 14; CDR3 protein: CASAATGAIDTQYF; CDR3 DNA: TGTGCCAGCGCGGCTACGGGAGCTATAGATACGCAGTATTTT
J gene: TRBJ2-3; V gene: TRBV10-3; D gene: TRBD2; clone size: NA; CDR3 length: 14; CDR3 protein: CAIRNSGGADTQYF; CDR3 DNA: TGTGCCATCAGAAACTCGGGAGGGGCAGATACGCAGTATTTT
J gene: TRBJ1-2; V gene: TRBV29-1; D gene: NA; clone size: NA; CDR3 length: 12; CDR3 protein: CSVVEGHDGYTF; CDR3 DNA: TGCAGCGTTGTCGAGGGACACGATGGCTACACCTTC
J gene: TRBJ1-2; V gene: TRBV30; D gene: NA; clone size: NA; CDR3 length: 11; CDR3 protein: CAWSQGYGYTF; CDR3 DNA: TGTGCCTGGAGTCAGGGGTATGGCTACACCTTC
J gene: TRBJ2-5; V gene: TRBV25-1; D gene: NA; clone size: once; CDR3 length: 14; CDR3 protein: CASSESSDKETQYF; CDR3 DNA: TGTGCCAGCAGTGAAAGTAGCGATAAAGAGACCCAGTACTTC
J gene: TRBJ2-5; V gene: TRBV19; D gene: NA; clone size: NA; CDR3 length: 12; CDR3 protein: CASSMTGRTQYF; CDR3 DNA: TGTGCCAGTAGTATGACAGGCCGGACCCAGTACTTC
J gene: TRBJ1-5; V gene: TRBV5-5; D gene: NA; clone size: NA; CDR3 length: 14; CDR3 protein: CASSRGASNQPQHF; CDR3 DNA: TGTGCCAGCAGCCGTGGGGCTAGCAATCAGCCCCAGCATTTT
J gene: TRBJ1-4; V gene: TRBV4-2; D gene: TRBD1; clone size: NA; CDR3 length: 15; CDR3 protein: CASSQGTGFNEKLFF; CDR3 DNA: TGTGCCAGCAGCCAAGGGACAGGTTTTAATGAAAAACTGTTTTTT
J gene: TRBJ1-2; V gene: TRBV19; D gene: NA; clone size: NA; CDR3 length: 16; CDR3 protein: CASSIGGLTANYGYTF; CDR3 DNA: TGTGCCAGTAGTATAGGAGGGCTTACTGCTAACTATGGCTACACCTTC
J gene: TRBJ2-3; V gene: TRBV5-8; D gene: NA; clone size: NA; CDR3 length: 15; CDR3 protein: CASSLTGVTTDTQYF; CDR3 DNA: TGTGCCAGCAGCTTGACGGGAGTAACTACAGATACGCAGTATTTT
J gene: TRBJ1-2; V gene: TRBV6-6; D gene: TRBD1; clone size: NA; CDR3 length: 12; CDR3 protein: CASSNTLGQEFF; CDR3 DNA: TGTGCCAGCAGTAACACTTTAGGACAGGAATTTTTC